The source of this T cell receptor (beta chain) is a study of shared clonotypes between healthy human individuals. Study-wide context: Each donor had three CD4 naive, three CD4 memory, two CD8 naive and one CD8 memory plate.

V was clipped by 6 bases and J by 7 bases, with 9 bases between them. This CDR3 is 10 amino acids long. CDR1 and CDR2 (germline): DFQATT, SNEGSKA (reference sequence). In regard to this clone: Its matching antigen is unknown.

Assay runs were performed at deep level. Produced via immunoSEQ multiplex PCR; TCRdb's table is partial and in-frame only. In the table there are some 2.1 million clones, approximately 94% of which are singletons. CD8 cells classed as naive were CD45RO-negative and positively selected for CCR7, excluding terminally differentiated effector memory CD45RA+ cells. Study-level results: Naive subsets generally had larger estimated richness than memory subsets. Unshared clonotypes carried lower generation probabilities than those common to all four donors.

The chain carries TRBV20-1 and TRBJ1-1; D gene unclear. Specimen: naive CD8+ T cells sorted from blood. This TCR was sampled from a man younger than 30 in good health. This CDR3 reads CSAVDLEAFF. The DNA for the CDR3 is TGCAGTGCGGTGGACCTTGAAGCTTTCTTT.